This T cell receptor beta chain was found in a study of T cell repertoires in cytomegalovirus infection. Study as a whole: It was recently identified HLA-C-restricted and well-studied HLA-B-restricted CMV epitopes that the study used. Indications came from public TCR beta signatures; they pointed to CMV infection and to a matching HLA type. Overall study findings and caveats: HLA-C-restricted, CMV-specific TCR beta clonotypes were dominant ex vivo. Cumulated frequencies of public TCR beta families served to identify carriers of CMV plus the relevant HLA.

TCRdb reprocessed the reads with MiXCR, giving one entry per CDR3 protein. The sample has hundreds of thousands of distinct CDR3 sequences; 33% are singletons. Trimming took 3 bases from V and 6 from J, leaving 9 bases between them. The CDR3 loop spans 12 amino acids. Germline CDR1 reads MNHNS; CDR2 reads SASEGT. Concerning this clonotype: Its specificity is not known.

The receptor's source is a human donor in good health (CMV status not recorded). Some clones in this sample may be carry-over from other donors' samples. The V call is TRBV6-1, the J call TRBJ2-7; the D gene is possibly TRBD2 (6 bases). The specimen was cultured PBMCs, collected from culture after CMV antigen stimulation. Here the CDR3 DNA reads TGTGCCAGCAGTGACGGAGGGCCCGAGCAGTACTTC. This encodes CASSDGGPEQYF.